This record concerns one T cell receptor (beta chain) sequence. Germline assignment: CDR1 MNHNY and CDR2 SVGAGI (reference sequence). This CDR3 has 12 amino acids. The V end was cut by 5 bases, the J end by 2 bases, with 6 bases between. Measured with immunoSEQ multiplex PCR; TCRdb has only the in-frame clones, and not every one. Among about 230,000 clones listed, roughly 85% were seen once. These data originate in a study of blood T cell repertoires in COVID-19. Study overall: Spain, Italy and the United States supplied samples that represented acute and convalescent COVID-19. PBMCs, B-cell-depleted T cells, or T cells were the source of the cDNA or gDNA that made up the material.

The chain links TRBV6-6 to TRBJ1-2; D is unresolved. The sample taken for sequencing was peripheral blood. The source of this sequence is a woman in her 70s with active or convalescent COVID-19. The CDR3 here is CASSLENYGYTF. The DNA for the CDR3 is TGTGCCAGCAGTCTAGAAAACTATGGCTACACCTTC.